The clone carrying this T cell receptor (beta chain) was seen at least ten times. Its antigen remains unidentified. RNA transcripts yielded amplified TCR beta CDR3 regions. When the TCR CDR3 underwent first-round RT-PCR, the HTBI primer set was used. TCRdb reanalysed the multiplex PCR reads using MiXCR and keeps one entry per CDR3 protein. Of hundreds of thousands of distinct CDR3 sequences in the sample, 11% to 15% were seen once. The data were taken from a study of T cells in Graves' hyperthyroidism and ophthalmopathy. Study-wide results and caveats: Most clonotypes expanded in the thyroid (above 0.001) were also present in blood. The model identified upcoming ophthalmopathy a median about 7.1 months ahead of onset.

Trimming at V came to 6 bases and at J to 2 bases, leaving 19 bases not matched to a gene. Germline CDR1 and CDR2: MDHEN and SYDVKM. This CDR3 has 19 residues. Patients counted as stable if ophthalmopathy did not develop within 18 months. The hyperthyroidism was newly diagnosed and had lasted under 2 months; the patients were aged 18 to 65. The rearrangement joins TRBV28 to TRBJ2-4, with 7 positions matching TRBD2. This clonotype was obtained from a woman aged 18-29 years with Graves' hyperthyroidism. The source material was blood. The CDR3 protein is CASRGGTALTGVTKNIQYF. CDR3 sequence (DNA): TGTGCCAGCAGGGGGGGGACCGCTCTAACTGGGGTAACCAAAAACATTCAGTACTTC.